One and the same sample provided the 27 T cell receptor beta chains below, sequenced in a study of cytotoxic CD8 clonotypes in ibrutinib-treated CLL. Produced via immunoSEQ multiplex PCR; TCRdb's table is partial and in-frame only. The table has more than 110,000 clones, about 76% seen once. This sample comprised PBMCs, obtained after 24 months of ibrutinib treatment. The receptors were sampled from a human donor with chronic lymphocytic leukemia.

The chain combines TRBV28 with TRBJ2-5; possible D gene TRBD2, 5 bases. Germline CDR1 is MDHEN and CDR2 is SYDVKM. The CDR3 totals 14 residues. Trimming stripped 3 bases from V and 5 bases from J, with 13 bases between. The CDR3 protein is CASSLPPPGETQYF. As DNA, the CDR3 is TGTGCCAGCAGTTTGCCTCCGCCGGGGGAGACCCAGTACTTC. Supplemented by reference TRBV28 and TRBJ2-5, the full variable domain reads DVKVTQSSRYLVKRTGEKVFLECVQDMDHENMFWYRQDPGLGLRLIYFSYDVKMKEKGDIPEGYSVSREKKERFSLILESASTNQTSMYLCASSLPPPGETQYFGPGTRLLVL.

This chain links TRBV7-3 with TRBJ2-3; 9 nucleotides align to TRBD2. The germline gives CDR1 SGHTA, CDR2 FQGTGA. The CDR3 is 16 residues long. V shed 2 bases, J shed 4 bases, and the junction held 7 bases outside the gene matches. CDR3 protein: CASSLFAGGAADTQYF. The CDR3 DNA reads as TGTGCCAGCAGCTTATTCGCGGGAGGGGCGGCAGATACGCAGTATTTT.

The V call is TRBV4-2, the J call TRBJ2-7; tentative D call: TRBD2 (7 bases). Germline values: CDR1 LGHNA, CDR2 YNFKEQ. Trimming stripped 0 bases from V and 7 bases from J, with 13 bases between. CDR3 length equals 14 residues. Here the CDR3 reads CASSQEGAGREQYF. CDR3 nucleotides: TGTGCCAGCAGCCAAGAGGGGGCCGGGAGGGAGCAGTACTTC.

This chain uses TRBV7-6 with TRBJ2-5, with TRBD2 identical over 8 bases. CDR1 is SGHVS, CDR2 FNYEAQ, per germline. V lost 1 base and J lost 2; bases outside the gene matches: 3. The CDR3 loop spans 15 amino acids. CDR3 DNA: TGTGCCAGCAGCTTAGGGACTAGCATGCAAGAGACCCAGTACTTC. Amino acid sequence: CASSLGTSMQETQYF.

This clone came up once. V and J are TRBV2 and TRBJ2-7, with D tentatively TRBD1 or TRBD2 (5 bases each). The germline V and J ends were trimmed by 4 bases and 3 bases, with 7 bases remaining between them. Germline V gene sequence: CDR1 SNHLY, CDR2 FYNNEI. The CDR3 runs to 12 residues. CDR3 DNA: TGTGCCAGCAGTGTTGGGGGCTACGAGCAGTACTTC. This codes for CASSVGGYEQYF.

The chain is built from TRBV10-3 and TRBJ2-1, with unresolved D. This CDR3 has 14 residues. Germline V CDR1 and CDR2: ENHRY, SYGVKD. Trimming removed 2 bases from V and 12 bases from J, with 17 bases in between. The CDR3 sequence is CAISEPPMGLGQFF. In DNA, the CDR3 is TGTGCCATCAGTGAGCCCCCGATGGGGTTGGGGCAGTTCTTC.

This clone has a single count. This sequence joins TRBV20-1 and TRBJ2-1; the D is unclear. The V end lost 5 bases, the J end lost 12 bases, and 14 bases lay between the germline ends. The CDR3 spans 11 residues. From germline, CDR1 is DFQATT and CDR2 SNEGSKA (reference sequence). CDR3 residues: CSALELLGQFF. CDR3 DNA: TGCAGTGCTCTCGAACTCCTGGGGCAGTTCTTC.

The chain combines TRBV11-2 with TRBJ1-1, with a possible D match to TRBD1 (6 bases). Germline assignment: CDR1 SGHAT and CDR2 FQNNGV. V was cut by 3 bases and J by 11 bases, with 22 bases left in between. There are 15 residues in the CDR3. The CDR3 nucleotides read TGTGCCAGCAGCTTGGGGGGGCTGGGCCAAAATTGGGCTTTCTTT. The encoded protein is CASSLGGLGQNWAFF.

This chain links TRBV25-1 with TRBJ2-6, with D uncertain. Germline-derived CDR1 and CDR2 are MGHDK and SYGVNS. The CDR3 spans 13 residues. V lost 6 bases and J 0 bases, leaving 3 bases between the germline ends. CDR3 sequence: CASRSSGANVLTF. CDR3 bases: TGTGCCAGCAGGAGCTCTGGGGCCAACGTCCTGACTTTC.

The V gene is TRBV18, the J gene TRBJ2-3, with 12 bases aligning to TRBD2. Losses at the gene ends were 3 bases for V and 0 bases for J; bases not matched to a gene: 1. The germline V gene encodes CDR1 KGHSH and CDR2 LQKENI. This CDR3 has 16 residues. The CDR3 spells CASSPLAGGSTDTQYF. The DNA for the CDR3 is TGTGCCAGCTCACCCCTAGCGGGGGGGAGCACAGATACGCAGTATTTT.

This chain joins TRBV19 and TRBJ2-2, with D hard to call. Per the germline V gene, CDR1 is LNHDA and CDR2 is SQIVND (reference sequence). CDR3 length equals 15 residues. Trimming cost V 1 base and J 1 base, with 7 bases left between them. The DNA of the CDR3 is TGTGCCAGTAGTATAGGGGCCGGGAACACCGGGGAGCTGTTTTTT. The encoded protein is CASSIGAGNTGELFF.

The chain is built from TRBV7-2 and TRBJ2-1; D remains ambiguous. The CDR3 runs to 14 residues. Trimming removed 1 base at V and 4 bases at J, with 8 bases between. Germline V gene sequence: CDR1 SGHTA, CDR2 FQGNSA. CDR3 DNA: TGTGCCAGCAGCTTAGGGGTTGGGTACAATGAGCAGTTCTTC. This gives the protein CASSLGVGYNEQFF.

The V call is TRBV9, the J call TRBJ1-1, with TRBD1 matching 7 bases. The CDR3 extends over 16 amino acids. The germline V gene has CDR1 SGDLS and CDR2 YYNGEE. The V segment lost 0 bases and the J segment 0 bases; nucleotides outside the gene matches: 5. CDR3 protein: CASSVAGTALNTEAFF. In DNA, the CDR3 is TGTGCCAGCAGCGTAGCCGGGACAGCACTGAACACTGAAGCTTTCTTT.

The CDR3 DNA is TGTGCCAGCGCGGGGGGCTCTGGAAACACCATATATTTT. Its translation is CASAGGSGNTIYF. This chain joins TRBV7-6 and TRBJ1-3; D might be TRBD1 (5 bases). The CDR3 runs to 13 residues. Germline CDR1 and CDR2: SGHVS and FNYEAQ. Trimming took off 8 bases at V and 0 bases at J, with 8 bases between the two ends.

The J gene is TRBJ2-1, the V gene TRBV4-1; 7 bases align to TRBD2. This CDR3 region has 17 residues. The V segment lost 0 bases and the J segment 9 bases; nucleotides outside the gene matches: 14. From germline, CDR1 is MGHRA and CDR2 YSYEKL. The CDR3 region is CASSQDRWGGPWVEQFF. CDR3 bases: TGCGCCAGCAGCCAAGATCGGTGGGGAGGGCCGTGGGTTGAGCAGTTCTTC.

CDR3 bases: TGCAGCGTTGGTTCAGGGGCCCGCACAGATACGCAGTATTTT. Its protein product is CSVGSGARTDTQYF. This chain connects TRBV29-1 to TRBJ2-3, with D possibly TRBD1 on 6 matching bases. This CDR3 contains 14 residues. Germline lookup yields CDR1 SQVTM and CDR2 ANQGSEA. Between the trimmed V and J ends, which lost 4 bases and 1 base, there was a span of 12 bases.

The chain links TRBV7-9 to TRBJ2-1, with 11 bases matching TRBD2. Germline V lookup: CDR1 SEHNR, CDR2 FQNEAQ (reference sequence). The CDR3 spans 18 residues. The J segment lost 6 bases and the V segment lost 8 bases, leaving 18 bases of the junction unmatched. The CDR3 loop is CASLPRLKLAGDANEQFF. The CDR3 nucleotides are TGTGCCAGCCTCCCGAGACTAAAACTAGCGGGAGACGCCAATGAGCAGTTCTTC.

This clone was seen a few times. The rearrangement links TRBV29-1 to TRBJ2-5; D may match TRBD1 or TRBD2 (5 bases each). There are 12 residues in the CDR3. Germline-derived CDR1 and CDR2 are SQVTM and ANQGSEA. Trimming removed 7 bases from V and 3 bases from J, with 12 bases in between. Here the CDR3 reads CSARDGKETQYF. The CDR3 DNA reads as TGCAGCGCCAGGGACGGAAAAGAGACCCAGTACTTC. Full variable domain (remainder filled in from reference TRBV29-1 and TRBJ2-5): SAVISQKPSRDICQRGTSLTIQCQVDSQVTMMFWYRQQPGQSLTLIATANQGSEATYESGFVIDKFPISRPNLTFSTLTVSNMSPEDSSIYLCSARDGKETQYFGPGTRLLVL.

The V gene is TRBV5-1, the J gene TRBJ2-5, with D possibly called TRBD1 or TRBD2 (5 bases each). The end of the DNA aligns better with TRBJ2-7, so the J call may be wrong. CDR1 is SGHRS and CDR2 is YFSETQ in the germline V gene. The CDR3 loop spans 14 amino acids. CDR3 protein: CASSFGVRGTEQYF. CDR3 DNA sequence: TGCGCCAGCAGCTTCGGGGTAAGGGGTACCGAGCAGTACTTC.

The chain employs TRBV19 and TRBJ1-5; no clear D. The length of the CDR3 is 13 residues. Germline CDR1 and CDR2: LNHDA and SQIVND (reference sequence). Trimming cost V 5 bases and J 4 bases, with 9 bases left between them. This CDR3 reads CASSPPGNQPQHF. As DNA, the CDR3 is TGTGCCAGTAGTCCACCGGGGAATCAGCCCCAGCATTTT. The variable domain in full, completed from reference TRBV19 and TRBJ1-5, reads DGGITQSPKYLFRKEGQNVTLSCEQNLNHDAMYWYRQDPGQGLRLIYYSQIVNDFQKGDIAEGYSVSREKKESFPLTVTSAQKNPTAFYLCASSPPGNQPQHFGDGTRLSIL.

Sample share makes this clone medium-sized. The J gene is TRBJ1-2, the V gene TRBV19, with D perhaps matching TRBD1 (5 bases). The CDR3 has 13 residues. V gave up 7 bases and J gave up 3 bases, with 12 bases separating them. The germline gives CDR1 LNHDA, CDR2 SQIVND (reference sequence). The CDR3 here is CASTPIRDYGYTF. Here the CDR3 DNA reads TGTGCCAGTACCCCGATCAGGGACTATGGCTACACCTTC.

This clone was observed a single time. V gene TRBV7-3 combines with J gene TRBJ2-5; D ambiguous. V was cut by 8 bases and J by 1 base, with 11 bases left in between. The CDR3 totals 13 residues. The germline V gene has CDR1 SGHTA and CDR2 FQGTGA. CDR3 loop: CASATATQETQYF. The CDR3 DNA follows: TGTGCCAGCGCGACGGCAACCCAAGAGACCCAGTACTTC.

This chain uses TRBV7-3 with TRBJ2-7; TRBD1 matches at 8 bases. This CDR3 has 15 amino acids. Germline V gives CDR1 SGHTA, CDR2 FQGTGA. The V segment lost 3 bases and the J segment 2 bases; nucleotides outside the gene matches: 6. The CDR3 sequence: CASSFGGTGAYEQYF. The DNA for the CDR3 is TGTGCCAGCAGCTTTGGCGGGACAGGAGCCTACGAGCAGTACTTC.

The gene calls are TRBV5-1 and TRBJ1-4, with 7 nucleotides matching TRBD1. The CDR3 is 14 amino acids. J lost 3 bases, V lost 4 bases, and 3 bases had no gene match. Looked up from germline, CDR1 is SGHRS and CDR2 is YFSETQ. CDR3 loop: CASSTGQANEKLFF. The CDR3 region has the DNA TGCGCCAGCAGCACCGGACAGGCTAATGAAAAACTGTTTTTT. Filled out from reference TRBV5-1 and TRBJ1-4, the complete variable domain reads KAGVTQTPRYLIKTRGQQVTLSCSPISGHRSVSWYQQTPGQGLQFLFEYFSETQRNKGNFPGRFSGRQFSNSRSEMNVSTLELGDSALYLCASSTGQANEKLFFGSGTQLSVL.

The V call is TRBV18, the J call TRBJ2-3; D is unresolved. Germline lookup yields CDR1 KGHSH and CDR2 LQKENI. This CDR3 has 16 residues. Trimming cost V 10 bases and J 0 bases, with 20 bases left between them. CDR3: CATRPGPRASTDTQYF. In DNA form, the CDR3 reads TGTGCCACGCGACCCGGGCCCCGTGCTAGCACAGATACGCAGTATTTT.

The CDR3 here is CASSHGTLRYNEQFF. The DNA for the CDR3 is TGCGCCAGCAGCCACGGGACCCTCCGATACAATGAGCAGTTCTTC. The chain uses TRBV4-1 and TRBJ2-1; TRBD1 or TRBD2 may be the D gene (5 bases each). CDR3 length: 15 residues. Trimming removed 3 bases from V and 4 bases from J, with 13 bases in between. Per the germline V gene, CDR1 is MGHRA and CDR2 is YSYEKL.

In its sample, this clone was seen a few times. The chain joins TRBV6-6 to TRBJ1-1, with a tentative D call TRBD1 (6 bases). The CDR3 is 14 amino acids. Trimming pared 7 bases from V and 4 bases from J, leaving 16 bases between. The germline gives CDR1 MNHNY, CDR2 SVGAGI (reference sequence). CDR3 bases: TGTGCCAGCAATTGGAGGGGGGGCGTCACTGAAGCTTTCTTT. It is translated as CASNWRGGVTEAFF.